This is a list of T cell receptor beta chains from one sample in a study of blood T cell repertoires in COVID-19. Assay used: immunoSEQ multiplex PCR; TCRdb lists only in-frame clones, some missing. The repertoire includes almost 350,000 clones, 89% of them detected once, and 3.9% sits in the top ten. Sequences were obtained from peripheral blood. Every receptor here comes from a woman aged 55-69 years with COVID-19, enrolled during active disease. Both conserved end residues are part of each CDR3. The D gene is left open where the match is weak.

J gene | D gene | V gene | CDR3 protein | CDR3 DNA
TRBJ2-2 | TRBD1 | TRBV7-9 | CASSGGQGRDTGELFF | TGTGCCAGCAGCGGAGGACAGGGCCGGGACACCGGGGAGCTGTTTTTT
TRBJ1-1 | - | TRBV27 | CASSFGQMNTEAFF | TGTGCCAGCAGTTTCGGACAGATGAACACTGAAGCTTTCTTT
TRBJ1-1 | - | TRBV6-6 | CASRPGGVKARTEAFF | TGTGCCAGCAGACCCGGGGGGGTGAAGGCTAGGACTGAAGCTTTCTTT
TRBJ1-2 | - | TRBV30 | CAWSAAARYGYTF | TGTGCCTGGAGTGCAGCAGCGCGCTATGGCTACACCTTC
TRBJ2-1 | - | TRBV5-1 | CASSTDRNNEQFF | TGCGCCAGCAGCACGGACAGAAACAATGAGCAGTTCTTC
TRBJ1-5 | - | TRBV19 | CASSMGSTSNQPQHF | TGTGCCAGTAGTATGGGCTCCACGAGCAATCAGCCCCAGCATTTT
TRBJ1-4 | - | TRBV18 | CASSLPGGVGEKLFF | TGTGCCAGCTCACTCCCGGGCGGGGTTGGTGAAAAACTGTTTTTT
TRBJ1-1 | - | TRBV5-8 | CASSRTVNTEAFF | TGTGCCAGCAGTCGGACAGTGAACACTGAAGCTTTCTTT
TRBJ2-5 | TRBD2 | TRBV6-5 | CASRRTSGGLETQYF | TGTGCCAGCAGAAGGACTAGCGGGGGCCTTGAGACCCAGTACTTC
TRBJ1-1 | TRBD1 | TRBV10-3 | CAISELPGQGPFEAFF | TGTGCCATCAGTGAGTTGCCGGGACAGGGCCCTTTTGAAGCTTTCTTT